The 30 T cell receptor beta chains listed next were all sequenced from one sample in a study of blood T cell repertoires in COVID-19. Repertoires were generated with immunoSEQ multiplex PCR, while TCRdb's copy carries only in-frame clones and drops some. The sample contains about 49,000 clones, around 83% of which appear only once. The sequenced sample was peripheral blood. The receptors derive from a man between 50 and 59 years old with acute or convalescent COVID-19.

V usage is TRBV28 and J usage is TRBJ1-2; possible D gene TRBD1, 6 bases. The V end was cut by 5 bases, the J end by 4 bases, with 17 bases between. Per germline, CDR1 MDHEN and CDR2 SYDVKM. This CDR3 is built from 15 residues. CDR3 DNA sequence: TGTGCCAGCAGTCAAGACAGGAAATTCAGCTATGGCTACACCTTC. It is translated as CASSQDRKFSYGYTF.

The chain uses TRBV10-3 and TRBJ2-7, with a possible D match to TRBD2 (5 bases). The germline gives CDR1 ENHRY, CDR2 SYGVKD. The V end lost 4 bases, the J end lost 7 bases, and 11 bases lay between the germline ends. The CDR3 is made up of 12 amino acids. The CDR3 spells CAISVGGREQYF. The CDR3 bases are TGTGCCATCAGTGTTGGAGGAAGAGAGCAGTACTTC.

The gene calls are TRBV19 and TRBJ1-1; D gene uncertain. V dropped 2 bases and J dropped 4 bases, with 14 bases sitting between them. CDR3 length equals 15 residues. The germline V gene has CDR1 LNHDA and CDR2 SQIVND (reference sequence). As DNA, the CDR3 is TGTGCCAGTAGTATAACCGGGGTGACGGGCACTGAAGCTTTCTTT. It is translated as CASSITGVTGTEAFF.

The V call is TRBV7-9, the J call TRBJ1-6; D possibly corresponds to TRBD1 (6 bases). The CDR3 sequence is 15 residues long. V lost 5 bases and J 10 bases, leaving 18 bases between the germline ends. Germline V gene data show CDR1 as SEHNR and CDR2 as FQNEAQ (reference sequence). This CDR3 reads CASSPGSGVESPLHF. CDR3 DNA sequence: TGTGCCAGCAGCCCAGGGTCAGGGGTAGAATCACCCCTCCACTTT. Using reference TRBV7-9 and TRBJ1-6 for the parts outside the CDR3, the full variable domain is DTGVSQNPRHKITKRGQNVTFRCDPISEHNRLYWYRQTLGQGPEFLTYFQNEAQLEKSRLLSDRFSAERPKGSFSTLEIQRTEQGDSAMYLCASSPGSGVESPLHFGNGTRLTVT.

A single count supports this clone. The chain is built from TRBV14 and TRBJ2-3, with D possibly TRBD1 on 5 matching bases. This CDR3 comprises 13 residues. Per germline, CDR1 SGHDN and CDR2 FVKESK. V was shortened by 3 bases and J by 9 bases, with 13 bases between the two germline ends. CDR3 protein: CASSQDNLDTQYF. CDR3 in DNA: TGTGCCAGCAGCCAGGACAATTTGGACACGCAGTATTTT.

V gene TRBV2 combines with J gene TRBJ2-1, with D perhaps matching TRBD1 (6 bases). Germline V lookup: CDR1 SNHLY, CDR2 FYNNEI. The CDR3 consists of 15 residues. The CDR3 is CVIRTAQSSYNEQFF. For the CDR3, the DNA is TGTGTCATCCGGACAGCCCAAAGCTCCTACAATGAGCAGTTCTTC.

The J gene is TRBJ1-1, the V gene TRBV4-2; perhaps TRBD1 as D (5 bases). This CDR3 is 11 amino acids long. Deletions cut 0 bases from V and 11 bases from J, with 7 bases between. CDR1 LGHNA and CDR2 YNFKEQ come from the germline V gene. This CDR3 is CASSQDGGAFF. CDR3 sequence (DNA): TGTGCCAGCAGCCAAGATGGGGGGGCTTTCTTT.

V and J are TRBV29-1 and TRBJ2-3; TRBD2 aligns across 16 bases. Germline V gene lookup returns CDR1 SQVTM and CDR2 ANQGSEA. J lost 4 bases, V lost 5 bases, and 12 bases had no gene match. The CDR3 has 18 residues. Here the CDR3 reads CSVLGLAGGSQSADTQYF. The DNA for the CDR3 is TGCAGCGTTCTGGGACTAGCGGGGGGGTCCCAAAGCGCAGATACGCAGTATTTT.

The V call is TRBV19, the J call TRBJ2-3; 10 bases agree with TRBD2. The CDR3 has 17 amino acids. J lost 4 bases, V lost 1 base, and 8 bases had no gene match. Germline V gene lookup returns CDR1 LNHDA and CDR2 SQIVND (reference sequence). CDR3 amino acids: CASSIGRSGGASDTQYF. The DNA of the CDR3 is TGTGCCAGTAGTATAGGGAGGAGCGGGGGGGCCTCAGATACGCAGTATTTT.

V is TRBV6-5 and J is TRBJ1-5; 7 bases map to TRBD1. CDR1 MNHEY and CDR2 SVGAGI come from the germline V gene. The CDR3 loop spans 13 amino acids. V lost 4 bases to trimming and J lost 5 bases; unmatched junction nucleotides: 2. The CDR3 here is CASSFRGDQPQHF. The CDR3 DNA is TGTGCCAGCAGTTTCAGGGGGGATCAGCCCCAGCATTTT.

The chain links TRBV11-2 to TRBJ2-3; D unresolved. Germline-derived CDR1 and CDR2 are SGHAT and FQNNGV. The CDR3 is 14 amino acids. Between the trimmed V and J ends, which lost 2 bases and 1 base, there was a span of 7 bases. The CDR3 sequence: CASSLMLGTDTQYF. CDR3 DNA sequence: TGTGCCAGCAGCTTAATGTTAGGCACAGATACGCAGTATTTT.

V and J are TRBV24-1 and TRBJ1-2, with D uncertain. This CDR3 is built from 13 residues. The germline V and J ends were trimmed by 0 bases and 2 bases, with 3 bases remaining between them. From germline, CDR1 is KGHDR and CDR2 SFDVKD. The CDR3 nucleotides are TGTGCCACCAGTGATTTGACAAACTATGGCTACACCTTC. It yields the protein CATSDLTNYGYTF.

The sample holds one count of this clone. This chain connects TRBV20-1 to TRBJ2-7; 9 nucleotides align to TRBD2. The V gene's germline CDR1 is DFQATT and CDR2 SNEGSKA (reference sequence). V dropped 3 bases and J dropped 4; count of bases not matched to a gene: 19. This CDR3 comprises 18 residues. The CDR3 is CSASLKVAGDLGGYEQYF. The CDR3 coding sequence is TGCAGTGCTAGTCTCAAAGTAGCGGGAGACCTCGGGGGGTACGAGCAGTACTTC.

This clone was counted a few times. The CDR3 DNA reads TGTGCCAGCAGTTTAAGGAAGGGGCACACCGGGGAGCTGTTTTTT. Amino acids: CASSLRKGHTGELFF. The chain couples TRBV27 to TRBJ2-2; TRBD1 is a possible D gene (5 bases). V lost 2 bases and J lost 3, with 10 bases in between. The CDR3 is made up of 15 amino acids. Germline CDR1 reads MNHEY; CDR2 reads SMNVEV (reference sequence).

The J gene is TRBJ2-5, the V gene TRBV4-3; maybe TRBD2 (5 bases). CDR1 and CDR2 from the germline V gene are LGHNA and YSLEER. The CDR3 runs 13 residues. V was pared by 1 base and J by 5 bases, with 8 bases between. In DNA, the CDR3 is TGCGCCAGCAGCCAAGGAGGGTGGGAGACCCAGTACTTC. It specifies CASSQGGWETQYF.

The chain uses TRBV24-1 and TRBJ1-2; 7 positions match TRBD1. With V trimmed by 4 bases and J by 10 bases, 8 bases remained unmatched. The CDR3 is 13 residues long. CDR1 KGHDR and CDR2 SFDVKD come from the germline V gene. CDR3 nucleotide sequence: TGTGCCACCAGTGAGACTCGACAGGGCCCCTACACCTTC. Protein product: CATSETRQGPYTF.

This sequence joins TRBV18 and TRBJ2-3; 7 bases are shared with TRBD2. J was trimmed by 5 bases and V by 5 bases; bases with no gene match: 16. The germline gives CDR1 KGHSH, CDR2 LQKENI. The CDR3 length is 17 residues. CDR3 sequence reads: CASSTIREGSYRDTQYF. For the CDR3, the DNA is TGTGCCAGCTCAACGATAAGGGAGGGGAGTTACAGAGATACGCAGTATTTT.

V gene TRBV4-2 combines with J gene TRBJ1-2; D is possibly TRBD1 (6 bases). Germline V gene data show CDR1 as LGHNA and CDR2 as YNFKEQ. The CDR3 has 14 residues. Trimming stripped 0 bases from V and 8 bases from J, with 13 bases between. The CDR3 sequence: CASSQDQQGHGYTF. The CDR3 nucleotides read TGTGCCAGCAGCCAAGACCAGCAGGGGCACGGCTACACCTTC.

The chain has TRBV18 and TRBJ1-5; TRBD1 might be the D (5 bases). With 3 bases removed from V and 4 bases from J, the gap between germline ends came to 16 bases. The germline V gene has CDR1 KGHSH and CDR2 LQKENI. The CDR3 loop spans 16 amino acids. The CDR3 coding sequence is TGTGCCAGCTCACCCTACGCCGGGACTAGGAATCAGCCCCAGCATTTT. Protein sequence: CASSPYAGTRNQPQHF.

V gene TRBV19 combines with J gene TRBJ1-4; tentatively, D is TRBD1 (6 bases). Trimming removed 5 bases at V and 8 bases at J, with 18 bases between. In germline, CDR1 is LNHDA, CDR2 SQIVND (reference sequence). CDR3 size: 15 residues. Here the CDR3 DNA reads TGTGCCAGTAGTGCCCTCAGGGGAATGGGAGAAAAACTGTTTTTT. As protein: CASSALRGMGEKLFF.

The CDR3 here is CASSLGYRSSGNTIYF. CDR3 sequence (DNA): TGTGCCAGCAGCTTAGGCTACCGGAGCTCTGGAAACACCATATATTTT. The gene calls are TRBV7-9 and TRBJ1-3; D unresolved. The CDR3 has 16 residues. Germline V gene data show CDR1 as SEHNR and CDR2 as FQNEAQ (reference sequence). V lost 1 base and J 0 bases, leaving 10 bases between the germline ends.

The rearrangement joins TRBV21-1 to TRBJ1-6. TRBV21-1 is a known pseudogene. There are 14 residues in the CDR3. CDR3 nucleotides: TGTGCCAGCAGGGTGGTCGGGGAGAGTTCACCCCTCCACTTT. Translation gives CASRVVGESSPLHF.

V is TRBV30 and J is TRBJ1-2; D is possibly TRBD1 (6 bases). CDR1 GTSNPN and CDR2 SVGIG come from the germline V gene (reference sequence). This CDR3 is 15 amino acids long. The V end was cut by 3 bases, the J end by 6 bases, with 20 bases between. The CDR3 region has the DNA TGTGCCTGGAGCCGTCAGACAGGAAGGGTCGATGGCTACACCTTC. Protein product: CAWSRQTGRVDGYTF.

The rearrangement uses TRBV27 and TRBJ1-2; 7 bases line up with TRBD1. V was pared by 6 bases and J by 2 bases, with 12 bases of the junction left unmatched. The CDR3 covers 16 residues. Germline V CDR1 and CDR2: MNHEY, SMNVEV (reference sequence). The CDR3 here is CASRDPRDSPNYGYTF. CDR3 coding DNA: TGTGCCAGCAGAGACCCCCGGGACAGCCCAAACTATGGCTACACCTTC.

The gene calls are TRBV7-9 and TRBJ2-5; TRBD1 matches at 8 bases. The V and J ends lost 0 bases and 5 bases, in that order; junction bases with no gene match: 11. The CDR3 extends over 17 amino acids. Germline lookup yields CDR1 SEHNR and CDR2 FQNEAQ (reference sequence). CDR3 sequence (DNA): TGTGCCAGCAGCTTAGCGGGTGGCAGGGGGCCCGGGGAGACCCAGTACTTC. It yields the protein CASSLAGGRGPGETQYF.

The rearrangement uses TRBV25-1 and TRBJ1-2; TRBD1 aligns across 9 bases. The CDR3 is 14 amino acids. With 3 bases clipped from V and 8 bases from J, the junction kept 7 bases outside the gene matches. CDR1 and CDR2 (germline): MGHDK, SYGVNS. CDR3 nucleotide sequence: TGTGCCAGCAGTGACTCCCGGGACAGGGAAGGCTACACCTTC. It codes for CASSDSRDREGYTF.

J is TRBJ2-7 and V is TRBV24-1; TRBD1 matches at 8 bases. The germline CDR1 and CDR2 sequences are KGHDR and SFDVKD. The CDR3 spans 14 residues. The junction had 5 bases not matched to a gene; V was cut back by 3 bases and J by 5 bases. The CDR3 region is CATSDPSGGHEQYF. The CDR3 DNA is TGTGCCACCAGTGATCCCTCAGGGGGCCACGAGCAGTACTTC.

The rearrangement joins TRBV15 to TRBJ1-5, with 10 nucleotides matching TRBD1. After removal of 1 base from V and 7 bases from J, the junction contained 10 bases not matched to a gene. The CDR3 runs to 17 residues. Germline CDR1 and CDR2: LNHNV and YYDKDF (reference sequence). CDR3 in DNA: TGTGCCACCAGCAGAGCCCTCCCCGGACAGGGGGGACAGCCCCAGCATTTT. Translating gives CATSRALPGQGGQPQHF. Drawing the rest from reference TRBV15 and TRBJ1-5, the complete variable domain is DAMVIQNPRYQVTQFGKPVTLSCSQTLNHNVMYWYQQKSSQAPKLLFHYYDKDFNNEADTPDNFQSRRPNTSFCFLDIRSPGLGDTAMYLCATSRALPGQGGQPQHFGDGTRLSIL.

The J gene is TRBJ2-7, the V gene TRBV5-6; no firm D call. The CDR3 contains 13 residues. With 4 bases removed from V and 3 bases from J, the gap between germline ends came to 11 bases. CDR1 SGHDT and CDR2 YYEEEE come from the germline V gene. DNA of the CDR3: TGTGCCAGCAGCCGAATTCGAGTCTACGAGCAGTACTTC. Translating it yields CASSRIRVYEQYF.

V is TRBV5-1 and J is TRBJ2-7, with TRBD2 identical over 7 bases. Germline V gives CDR1 SGHRS, CDR2 YFSETQ. The J segment lost 0 bases and the V segment lost 4 bases, leaving 4 bases of the junction unmatched. The CDR3 extends over 14 amino acids. This chain's CDR3 is CASSAAGFSYEQYF. The DNA of the CDR3 is TGCGCCAGCAGCGCAGCGGGGTTCTCCTACGAGCAGTACTTC.